This T cell receptor (beta chain) was captured in a study of T cells in Graves' hyperthyroidism and ophthalmopathy. The germline gives CDR1 SGHTA, CDR2 FQGNSA. The CDR3 has 13 residues. V lost 5 bases to trimming and J lost 3 bases, with 10 bases between them. It was RNA transcripts that yielded the amplified TCR beta CDR3 regions. First-round RT-PCR with HTBI primers amplified the TCR CDR3 region. TCRdb re-derived calls from the multiplex PCR reads in MiXCR, one entry per CDR3 protein. Among some 270,000 distinct CDR3 sequences listed, approximately 25% were seen once. Patients affected by ophthalmopathy presented a Clinical Activity Score of at least 3, a NOSPECS grade of at least 4, and disease duration below 3 months. Uncontrolled infection, other autoimmune disease, pregnancy or lactation led to exclusion. On this clonotype: Its antigen is undetermined.

Regarding the study as a whole: Among thyroid clonotypes expanded above 0.001, most also appeared in blood.

The sample was blood. This TCR was recovered from a woman in her thirties or forties with Graves' ophthalmopathy. The chain uses TRBV7-2 and TRBJ1-1, with TRBD1 as a possible D gene (5 bases). In DNA form, the CDR3 reads TGTGCCAGCAGCCCGAGCAGGGACACTGAAGCTTTCTTT. Amino acid sequence: CASSPSRDTEAFF.